The subject of this entry is one T cell receptor beta chain. This clone was detected once. Which antigen it targets is not known. No quality values exist for individual bases; no much larger clone is one base distant. The donors were healthy, HIV-negative adults with no recently reported acute infections or vaccinations. Every donor was a Caucasian adult residing in Nashville, Tennessee, USA. Magnetic negative selection was used to enrich CD4+ T cells, after which naive cells were positively selected on CD45RA and the negative fraction became the memory subset. Blood was collected by leukapheresis, and PBMCs were isolated by Ficoll-Histopaque density gradient centrifugation and then cryopreserved in liquid nitrogen vapor phase. Purity and quantity of every magnetically sorted T cell population were checked by analytical flow cytometry. Genomic DNA was isolated from each sorted fraction and quantified by UV absorbance on a Nanodrop 2000c.

This record comes from a study of shared clonotypes between healthy human individuals (dated by TCRdb to the early 2020s). About the investigation overall: A few men and two women, aged 18 to 49 years, made up the cohort. For each donor, three plates each were used for CD4 naive and CD4 memory, two plates were used for CD8 naive, and one plate was used for CD8 memory. Blood TCR repertoires of a handful of healthy adults were deeply sequenced to estimate repertoire size and the extent of clonotype sharing between individuals. To increase sequencing depth and limit assay-specific biases, different laboratories used diverse techniques to prepare libraries and sequence TCR repertoires. Leukapheresis yielded between about 0.94 and 9 billion PBMCs per donor.

As encoded in the germline V gene, CDR1 is SNHLY while CDR2 is FYNNEI. V and J are truncated by 3 bases and 4 bases respectively, leaving an intervening sequence of 12 bases. The CDR3 spans 14 residues, from the cysteine through the phenylalanine. Kept here is only the CDR3 DNA, which spans 42 bases and is read in frame from base 1. What the study reported, not specific to this receptor: Pairwise subsampling indicated that sequencing depth was expected to affect the degree of clonotype sharing among donors. When a few donors were compared, the shared fraction of clonotypes was about 5.2% for naive CD4, about 4% for naive CD8, 2% to 2.5% for memory CD4, and under 0.5% for memory CD8. Estimated clonotype richness was generally larger for naive than for memory subsets. Even with the large sequencing depth, rarefaction of the sorted-subset datasets indicated that sequencing was incomplete. Sampling was restricted to blood, and TCR repertoires in tissue are likely to differ from TCR repertoires in blood. Compared with non-shared clonotypes, the clonotypes found in all four sorted-subset donors had higher generation probabilities. The small number of donors limited the genetic and exposure-history diversity represented.

Using the deep immunoSEQ assay, TCR CDR3 regions were amplified from genomic DNA by multiplex PCR. For each cell subset, the extracted genomic DNA was distributed evenly across all wells of several immunoSEQ 96-well plates, and each plate served as one replicate. Each replicate PCR for sorted subsets received 150 to 250 ng genomic DNA, equal to about 29,000 T cell genomes. The purified libraries were quantified using a Qubit 3.0 fluorometer, sized with a Bioanalyzer 2100, and then quantified again using the KAPA Library Quantification kit. A separate single-read 150-cycle Illumina NextSeq 550 flow cell was used to sequence each immunoSEQ 96-well plate. The paper's data handling went like this. Because the immunoSEQ output held only junctional sequences and lacked quality scores, the filtering could not match the filtering applied to full-length reads. Sequences were annotated with PyIR, a Python wrapper for IgBLAST v1.9, and V/J genes and CDR3 were assigned using IMGT germline references. Any read was removed if the V/J assignment was weak (E-value above 1e-6), the CDR3 was missing, or the read contained stop codons, out-of-frame junctions, or ambiguous translated residues. V3J clonotypes were defined by identical inferred V gene, J gene, and CDR3 amino acid sequence. Percentage overlap between repertoires was calculated by dividing the number of shared unique clonotypes by the size of the smaller repertoire. Richness of each repertoire was evaluated using RTK rarefaction, the Chao1 estimator, and Recon v2.1 estimates of unobserved clonotypes. Generation probabilities were computed with OLGA for all TCRbeta clonotypes obtained by the gDNA method from several donors. Imported from immuneACCESS, the table was reduced by TCRdb to in-frame sequences with V and J called. These copies leave out some clones; in studies compared against another copy, an unresolved V gene accounts for under half, and the cause of the remainder is not known. V, J and clone size are taken as reported in that table, and D and trimming were inferred from the DNA itself. The sample profile shows around 1.5 million clones; nearly 99% of them were found once. Approximately 0.44% of the sample is taken by the ten largest.

The rearrangement combines TRBV2 with TRBJ1-2; a weak D assignment points to TRBD1 (6 bases agree). The origin of this receptor is a man aged 25 to 45 in good health. Sequenced input: naive CD4+ T cells sorted from blood. The intended sense of this specimen's cell subset or site label: CD45RA+ positively selected. At the DNA level, the sequence is TGTGCCAGCAGTGATAGCGAGGGGGTCTATGGCTACACCTTC. Its protein product is CASSDSEGVYGYTF.